This T cell receptor (beta chain) was obtained from a study of blood T cells in healthy people across ages. Through a sample-barcoded 5' primer and a J-beta primer mix, a second PCR was run for roughly 6 to 11 cycles. TCRdb ran MiXCR on the 5' RACE reads and lists one entry per CDR3 protein. There are about 1.7 million distinct CDR3 sequences in the sample; 28% occur only once, and around 7.7% lies in the top ten. This receptor was identified in a woman aged 25 to 39 in good health. Sequenced input: blood.

CDR3 nucleotide sequence: TGTGCCATCAGGGGACTTGGCACAGATACGCAGTATTTT. The encoded protein is CAIRGLGTDTQYF. V and J are TRBV10-3 and TRBJ2-3; D perhaps matches TRBD2 (6 bases). V was pared by 6 bases and J by 1 base, with 8 bases between. The CDR3 has 13 amino acids. Germline values: CDR1 ENHRY, CDR2 SYGVKD.